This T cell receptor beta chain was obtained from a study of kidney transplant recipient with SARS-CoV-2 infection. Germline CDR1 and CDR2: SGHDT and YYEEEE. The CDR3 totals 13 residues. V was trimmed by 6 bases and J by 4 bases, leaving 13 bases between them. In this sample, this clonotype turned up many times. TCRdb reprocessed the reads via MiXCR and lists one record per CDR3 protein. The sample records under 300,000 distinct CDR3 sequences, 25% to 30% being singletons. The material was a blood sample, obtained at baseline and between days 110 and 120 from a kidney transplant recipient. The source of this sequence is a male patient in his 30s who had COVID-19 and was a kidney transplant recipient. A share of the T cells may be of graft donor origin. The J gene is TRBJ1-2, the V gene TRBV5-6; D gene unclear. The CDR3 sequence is CASTRTDIYGYTF. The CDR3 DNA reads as TGTGCCAGCACCCGGACGGATATCTATGGCTACACCTTC.